This is a list of T cell receptor beta chains from one sample in a study of metastatic and nonmetastatic thyroid tumors. TCRdb redid the clone calls on the PCR reads using MiXCR. The table includes about 38,000 clones, about 45% detected once. Sequenced material: tumor tissue. Receptor source: a male donor with papillary thyroid cancer or a benign thyroid nodule (not recorded which). Some clones in this sample may be carry-over from other donors' samples. Each CDR3 is given with its conserved first and last residue. Fields, in order: J gene, D gene, V gene, clone size, CDR3 DNA, CDR3 protein. A D gene is named only where the DNA matches it firmly. The size field is filled for only some rows; it gives once, few, many or a size class.

>TRBJ1-4|-|TRBV5-4|-
TGTGCCAGCAGCTTGGACCCAGGGAGGAGTGAAAAACTGTTTTTT
CASSLDPGRSEKLFF
>TRBJ2-3|-|TRBV6-1|-
TGTGCCAGCAGTGAGTTTGGGCCCACAGATACGCAGTATTTT
CASSEFGPTDTQYF
>TRBJ1-1|-|TRBV6-6|-
TGTGCCAGCAGTTACTCCCTCTCGGGCATCTCCACTGAAGCTTTCTTT
CASSYSLSGISTEAFF
>TRBJ2-2|-|TRBV3-1|few
TGTGCCAGCAGCATAAGGCCTGCTCACGGGGAGCTGTTTTTT
CASSIRPAHGELFF
>TRBJ2-2|-|TRBV6-2/TRBV6-3|few
TGTGCCAGCAGTTTAGGTAGGGCGGCTAACACCGGGGAGCTGTTTTTT
CASSLGRAANTGELFF
>TRBJ2-7|-|TRBV5-1|-
TGCGCCAGCAGCACGACAGGAGATCGCGAGCAGTACTTC
CASSTTGDREQYF
>TRBJ2-3|-|TRBV4-3|-
TGCGCCAGCAGCCAAGCGGACGGTCGCACAGATACGCAGTATTTT
CASSQADGRTDTQYF
>TRBJ1-1|TRBD1|TRBV3-1|-
TGTGCCAGCAGCCAAGAGTGGGACAGGGGATCTGAAGCTTTCTTT
CASSQEWDRGSEAFF
>TRBJ1-1|TRBD1|TRBV20-1|once
TGCAGTGCTCCTCTACCGACAGGGTCGAACACTGAAGCTTTCTTT
CSAPLPTGSNTEAFF
>TRBJ2-3|TRBD1|TRBV6-1|-
TGTGCCAGCAGTGAACGGACAGGGGGGACAGATACGCAGTATTTT
CASSERTGGTDTQYF
>TRBJ1-5|TRBD1|TRBV11-1|-
TGTGCCAGCAGCGCCAACGACCGGGACAGGGTCAATCAGCCCCAGCATTTT
CASSANDRDRVNQPQHF
>TRBJ1-2|TRBD1|TRBV4-1|-
TGCGCCAGCAGCCCGTCCGGGACAGGGACTAATTATGGCTACACCTTC
CASSPSGTGTNYGYTF
>TRBJ2-3|TRBD1|TRBV11-1|-
TGTGCCAGCAGCTTTCCTAGACAGGGGGATAGAGATACGCAGTATTTT
CASSFPRQGDRDTQYF
>TRBJ2-1|-|TRBV20-1|few
TGCAGTGCTATTTGGGACGTCTGGCACAATGAGCAGTTCTTC
CSAIWDVWHNEQFF
>TRBJ2-1|-|TRBV5-1|-
TGCGCCAGCAGCTTGACCGGGAGTGAGCAGTTCTTC
CASSLTGSEQFF
>TRBJ1-6|-|TRBV13|few
TGTGCCAGCAGCTTAAATGGGGGAGTTTCACCCCTCCACTTT
CASSLNGGVSPLHF
>TRBJ2-7|-|TRBV12-3/TRBV12-4|-
TGTGCCAGCAGACCCTCGGACGGTTACGAGCAGTACTTC
CASRPSDGYEQYF
>TRBJ2-2|-|TRBV24-1|-
TGTGCCACCAGTGGTCTTCACGGGGAGCTGTTTTTT
CATSGLHGELFF
>TRBJ2-7|-|TRBV20-1|few
TGCAGTGCTCCGAGCCCGGGCTCCGCCTCCTACGAGCAGTACTTC
CSAPSPGSASYEQYF
>TRBJ2-7|TRBD2|TRBV20-1|-
TGCAGTGCTAGGGACCTCCGCGGGAGACCCTACGAGCAGTACTTC
CSARDLRGRPYEQYF
>TRBJ1-4|TRBD1|TRBV24-1|few
TGTGCCACCAGCGGGGCAGGGGGCAGTGAAAAACTGTTTTTT
CATSGAGGSEKLFF
>TRBJ1-2|-|TRBV30|-
TGTGCCTGGAGTTTCACGACAGATGGATATGGCTACACCTTC
CAWSFTTDGYGYTF
>TRBJ1-6|-|TRBV27|-
TGTGCCAGCAGTCCATCCCCTTTTGGAGCACCCCTCCACTTT
CASSPSPFGAPLHF
>TRBJ2-7|TRBD1|TRBV5-4|-
TGTGCCAGCAGCTTGGGGCCTTGGACAGGGGGCGCGGACGAGCAGTACTTC
CASSLGPWTGGADEQYF
>TRBJ2-1|-|TRBV30|-
TGTGCCTGCAGCCCCTTGCAAGAGCAGTTCTTC
CACSPLQEQFF
>TRBJ1-2|TRBD1|TRBV6-1|-
TGTGCCAGCAGTGTCCGGGACAGGGCCTATGGCTACACCTTC
CASSVRDRAYGYTF
>TRBJ2-3|-|TRBV5-1|-
TGCGCCAGCAGCTTGAGCTCCAGCTTCACAGATACGCAGTATTTT
CASSLSSSFTDTQYF
>TRBJ1-2|-|TRBV18|-
TGTGCCAGCTCCCGGGGCCTTGACACTAACTATGGCTACACCTTC
CASSRGLDTNYGYTF
>TRBJ2-7|-|TRBV20-1|-
TGCAGTGCCATTGAAATTGGGGGCTACGAGCAGTACTTC
CSAIEIGGYEQYF
>TRBJ2-2|TRBD1|TRBV6-1|-
TGTGCCAGCAGTGAATACAGGGACAGGGGGCCCGGGGAGCTGTTTTTT
CASSEYRDRGPGELFF
>TRBJ1-1|-|TRBV6-5|-
TGTGCCAGCAGTCACGGGAACACTGAAGCTTTCTTT
CASSHGNTEAFF
>TRBJ2-1|-|TRBV3-1|-
TGTGCCAGCAGCCCATCGCGGGGCGCCTACAATGAGCAGTTCTTC
CASSPSRGAYNEQFF
>TRBJ2-7|TRBD1|TRBV7-8|-
TGTACCAGCAGCTTATTCCTTGGACAGGGCTACGAGCAGTACTTC
CTSSLFLGQGYEQYF
>TRBJ2-3|-|TRBV13|-
TGTGCCAGCAGAGGAAGCGGCACAGATACGCAGTATTTT
CASRGSGTDTQYF
>TRBJ1-1|-|TRBV4-2|-
TGTGCCAGCAGCGCCCAGGACCGTGAAGCTTTCTTT
CASSAQDREAFF
>TRBJ2-1|-|TRBV29-1|-
TGCAGCGTTGAATTGTGGCAGAGCTCCTACAATGAGCAGTTCTTC
CSVELWQSSYNEQFF
>TRBJ2-1|TRBD2|TRBV27|-
TGTGCCAGCAGACCGCTTGGGGGGGGCAATGAGCAGTTCTTC
CASRPLGGGNEQFF
>TRBJ1-5|-|TRBV20-1|-
TGCAGTGCTAGAGATAACGGGGGTGACGCCCGTAATCAGCCCCAGCATTTT
CSARDNGGDARNQPQHF
>TRBJ2-7|TRBD1|TRBV20-1|-
TGCAGTGCAAATAACCGGGACAGGTTGTACGAGCAGTACTTC
CSANNRDRLYEQYF
>TRBJ2-5|-|TRBV2|-
TGTGCCAGCAACAACCGGGGAGTATCTCAAGAGACCCAGTACTTC
CASNNRGVSQETQYF
>TRBJ2-2|-|TRBV15|-
TGTGCCACCAGCAGGGACACCTACACCGGGGAGCTGTTTTTT
CATSRDTYTGELFF